This record looks at one T cell receptor (beta chain) sequence and its context. This clone was recorded at least ten times. Its recognized antigen is unknown. Nothing much larger sits one base from this clone, and base qualities are not available. None of the patients had been given any treatment before thyroid surgery. Patient clinical samples collected from about 2011 to 2018 were retrospectively analysed using T-cell receptor beta sequencing. The library was built by means of PCR. TCRdb shows the sequencer as Illumina HiSeq 4000. High-throughput sequencing was used to profile the TCR beta-chain CDR3 region of each patient. Under the source paper's analysis protocol: CDR3 differences across clinicopathological groups were used to build a classifier for discriminating distant-metastatic papillary thyroid cancer patients. The Shannon index was used to assess repertoire diversity, and the Morisita-Horn index was used to assess tumor-blood repertoire similarity. TCRdb took the public reads, trimmed them with fastp at Q25, ran MiXCR for clone calling and kept in-frame beta chains. It is TCRdb's table, rather than the study itself, that gives the V and J calls and clone size. This sample gives 70,000 or so clones in total; 12% to 15% of them show up just once. The ten largest clonotypes hold less than 8.5% of the sample.

Trimming takes 3 bases from V and 1 base from J, and the germline ends sit 12 bases apart. CDR1 and CDR2 are read off the germline V gene as KGHSH and LQKENI. The CDR3 has 15 amino acids, counting the end cysteine and phenylalanine. Kept here is only the CDR3 DNA, which spans 45 bases and is read in frame from base 1. This specimen belongs to a study of metastatic and nonmetastatic thyroid tumors (dated by TCRdb to 2018 to 2020). About the investigation overall: For patients with malignant and with benign thyroid disease, the researchers compared repertoires between peripheral blood samples and tumor or nodule tissue samples. Study-level results and caveats: TCR beta diversity was reported as significantly higher in malignant tumors than in benign nodules, in both blood and tumor samples.

The sequencing sample was made of blood. This clonotype was sampled from a male donor with papillary thyroid cancer or a benign thyroid nodule (not recorded which). Some clones in this sample may be carry-over from other donors' samples. This chain is built from TRBV18 and TRBJ1-1, and the D gene may be TRBD1, 6 bases matching. Read as DNA, the sequence is TGTGCCAGCTCACCTTTCGCAGGGGAGAACACTGAAGCTTTCTTT. Translated, this gives CASSPFAGENTEAFF.